The sample holds one count of the clone carrying this TCR beta chain. The CDR3 totals 15 residues. Germline V gene lookup returns CDR1 GTSNPN and CDR2 SVGIG (reference sequence). Trimming took 4 bases from V and 4 from J, leaving 18 bases between them. The naive CD8 subset, CD45RO-negative cells positively selected for CCR7, excluded terminally differentiated effector memory CD45RA+ cells. This sample was included in a study of shared clonotypes between healthy human individuals. Clones were sequenced by immunoSEQ multiplex PCR, and TCRdb holds only the in-frame ones, with some missing. The profile covers about 680,000 clones, with roughly nine tenths appearing a single time and about a quarter taken by the ten largest.

This chain links TRBV30 with TRBJ2-3, with D unclear. Sequenced input: naive CD8+ T cells sorted from blood. This TCR was sampled from a man between 25 and 39 years old in good health. The chain's CDR3 is CAWISVFADADTQYF. Written as DNA, the CDR3 is TGTGCCTGGATCTCTGTTTTCGCGGACGCAGATACGCAGTATTTT.